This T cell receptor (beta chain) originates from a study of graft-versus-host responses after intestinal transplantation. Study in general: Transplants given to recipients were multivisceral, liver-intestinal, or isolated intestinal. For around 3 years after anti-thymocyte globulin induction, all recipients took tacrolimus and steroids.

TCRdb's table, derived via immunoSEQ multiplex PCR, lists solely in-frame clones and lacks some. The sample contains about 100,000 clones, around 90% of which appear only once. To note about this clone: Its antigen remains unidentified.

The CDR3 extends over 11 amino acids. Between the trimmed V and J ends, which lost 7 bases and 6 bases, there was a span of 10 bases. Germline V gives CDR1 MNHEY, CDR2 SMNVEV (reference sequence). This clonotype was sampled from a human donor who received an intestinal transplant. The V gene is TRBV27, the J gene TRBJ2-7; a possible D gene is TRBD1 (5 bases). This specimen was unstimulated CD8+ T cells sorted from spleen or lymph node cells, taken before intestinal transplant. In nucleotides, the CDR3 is TGTGCCAGCATCAGGGAAGGCGAGCAGTACTTC. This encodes CASIREGEQYF.